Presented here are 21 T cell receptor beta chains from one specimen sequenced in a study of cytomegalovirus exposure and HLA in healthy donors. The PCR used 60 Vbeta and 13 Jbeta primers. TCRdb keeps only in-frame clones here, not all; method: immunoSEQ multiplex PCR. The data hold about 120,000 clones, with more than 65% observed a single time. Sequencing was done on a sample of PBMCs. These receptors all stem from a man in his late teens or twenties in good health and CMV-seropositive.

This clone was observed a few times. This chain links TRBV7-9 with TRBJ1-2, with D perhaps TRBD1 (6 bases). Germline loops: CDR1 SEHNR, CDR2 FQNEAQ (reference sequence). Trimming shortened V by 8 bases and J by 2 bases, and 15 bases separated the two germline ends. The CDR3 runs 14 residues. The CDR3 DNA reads TGTGCCAGCTCGCCTACAGGGTCCAACTATGGCTACACCTTC. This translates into CASSPTGSNYGYTF.

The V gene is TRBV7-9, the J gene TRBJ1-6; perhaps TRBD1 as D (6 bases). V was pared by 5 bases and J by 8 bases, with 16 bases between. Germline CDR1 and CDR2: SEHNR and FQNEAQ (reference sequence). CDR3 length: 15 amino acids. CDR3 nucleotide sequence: TGTGCCAGCAGCCTCTCCCGGGAGGGGGATTCACCCCTCCACTTT. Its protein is CASSLSREGDSPLHF.

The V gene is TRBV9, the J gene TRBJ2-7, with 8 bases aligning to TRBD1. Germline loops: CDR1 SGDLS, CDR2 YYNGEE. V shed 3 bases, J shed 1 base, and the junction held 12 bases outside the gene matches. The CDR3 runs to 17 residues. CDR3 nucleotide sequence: TGTGCCAGCAGCGGAACAGGACAGGGTTGGAAGTCCTACGAGCAGTACTTC. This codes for CASSGTGQGWKSYEQYF.

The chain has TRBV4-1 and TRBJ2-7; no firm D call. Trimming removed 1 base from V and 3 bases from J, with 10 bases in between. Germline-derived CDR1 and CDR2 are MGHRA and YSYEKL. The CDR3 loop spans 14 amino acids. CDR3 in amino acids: CASSQVLGIYEQYF. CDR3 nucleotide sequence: TGCGCCAGCAGCCAAGTCCTGGGCATCTACGAGCAGTACTTC.

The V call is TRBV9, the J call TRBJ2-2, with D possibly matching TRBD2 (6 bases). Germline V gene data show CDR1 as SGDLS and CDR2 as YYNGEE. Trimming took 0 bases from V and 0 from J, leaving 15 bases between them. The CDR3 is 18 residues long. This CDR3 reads CASSVAAGSRPNTGELFF. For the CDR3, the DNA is TGTGCCAGCAGCGTAGCGGCGGGAAGTCGACCGAACACCGGGGAGCTGTTTTTT.

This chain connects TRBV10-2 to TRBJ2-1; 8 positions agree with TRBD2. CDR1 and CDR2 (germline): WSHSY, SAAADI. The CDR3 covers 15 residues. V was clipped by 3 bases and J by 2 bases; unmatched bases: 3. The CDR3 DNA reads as TGCGCCAGCAGTGATGAGCGGGGGCCCTACAATGAGCAGTTCTTC. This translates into CASSDERGPYNEQFF.

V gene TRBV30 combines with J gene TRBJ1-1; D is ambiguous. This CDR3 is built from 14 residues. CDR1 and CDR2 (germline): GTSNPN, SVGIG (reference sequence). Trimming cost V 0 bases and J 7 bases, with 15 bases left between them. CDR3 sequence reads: CAWSVLDPDGEAFF. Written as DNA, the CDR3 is TGTGCCTGGAGTGTCCTAGACCCTGACGGTGAAGCTTTCTTT.

The CDR3 DNA follows: TGTGCCAGCAGTTTAAGCGCAGGGGGCTCTGAAAAACTGTTTTTT. Its protein product is CASSLSAGGSEKLFF. This chain uses TRBV28 with TRBJ1-4; 8 bases line up with TRBD1. Germline-derived CDR1 and CDR2 are MDHEN and SYDVKM. Trimming cost V 2 bases and J 7 bases; bases outside gene matches: 6. This CDR3 spans 15 amino acids.

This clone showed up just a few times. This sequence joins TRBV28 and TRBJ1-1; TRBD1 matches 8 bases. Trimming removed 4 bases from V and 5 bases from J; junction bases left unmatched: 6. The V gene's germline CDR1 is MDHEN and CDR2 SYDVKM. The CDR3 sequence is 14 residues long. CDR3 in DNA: TGTGCCAGCAGTTCAGGGGGCTTTAATACTGAAGCTTTCTTT. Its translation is CASSSGGFNTEAFF.

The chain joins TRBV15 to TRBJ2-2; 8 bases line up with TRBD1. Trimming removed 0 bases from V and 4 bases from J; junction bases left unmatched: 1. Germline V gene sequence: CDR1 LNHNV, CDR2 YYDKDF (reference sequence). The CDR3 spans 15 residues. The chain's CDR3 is CATSRDTGGTGELFF. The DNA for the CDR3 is TGTGCCACCAGCAGAGACACAGGGGGCACCGGGGAGCTGTTTTTT.

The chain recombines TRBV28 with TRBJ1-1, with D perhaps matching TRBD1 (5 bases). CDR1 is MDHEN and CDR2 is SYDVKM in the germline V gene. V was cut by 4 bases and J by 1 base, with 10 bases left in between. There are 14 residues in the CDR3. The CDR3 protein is CASSSGGANTEAFF. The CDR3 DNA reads TGTGCCAGCAGTTCCGGAGGGGCGAACACTGAAGCTTTCTTT.

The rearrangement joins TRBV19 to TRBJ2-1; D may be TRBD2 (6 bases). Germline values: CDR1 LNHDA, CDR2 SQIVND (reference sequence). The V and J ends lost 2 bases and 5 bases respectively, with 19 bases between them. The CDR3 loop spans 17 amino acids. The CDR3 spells CASSIPASGRINNEQFF. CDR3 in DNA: TGTGCCAGTAGTATACCCGCCAGCGGGCGCATAAACAATGAGCAGTTCTTC.

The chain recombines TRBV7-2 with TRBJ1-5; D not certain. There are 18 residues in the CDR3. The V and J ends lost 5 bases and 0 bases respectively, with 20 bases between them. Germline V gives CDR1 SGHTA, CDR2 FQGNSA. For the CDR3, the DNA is TGTGCCAGCAGCCTCCGAGCAGAGGGCCTTTATAGCAATCAGCCCCAGCATTTT. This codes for CASSLRAEGLYSNQPQHF.

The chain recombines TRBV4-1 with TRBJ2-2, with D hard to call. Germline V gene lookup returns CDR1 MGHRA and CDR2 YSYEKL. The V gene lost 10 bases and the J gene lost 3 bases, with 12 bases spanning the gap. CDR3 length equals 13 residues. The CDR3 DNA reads TGCGCCACCCGCCGAGGCTACACCGGGGAGCTGTTTTTT. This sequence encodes CATRRGYTGELFF.

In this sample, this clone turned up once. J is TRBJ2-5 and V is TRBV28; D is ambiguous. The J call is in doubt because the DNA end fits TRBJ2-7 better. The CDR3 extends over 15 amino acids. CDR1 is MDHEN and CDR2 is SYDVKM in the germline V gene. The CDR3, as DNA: TGTGCCAGCAGTTTTGGGTTGAGAGAACAGTACGAGCAGTACTTC. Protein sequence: CASSFGLREQYEQYF.

CDR3 DNA sequence: TGTGCCAGCAGTTCCCCGGGACAGGGGGCAATAGCTTTCTTT. Translating it yields CASSSPGQGAIAFF. This chain uses TRBV6-6 with TRBJ1-1; 12 bases are a match to TRBD1. The CDR3 has 14 residues. Germline V gene lookup returns CDR1 MNHNY and CDR2 SVGAGI (reference sequence). V lost 4 bases, J lost 10 bases, and 7 bases stayed unmatched.

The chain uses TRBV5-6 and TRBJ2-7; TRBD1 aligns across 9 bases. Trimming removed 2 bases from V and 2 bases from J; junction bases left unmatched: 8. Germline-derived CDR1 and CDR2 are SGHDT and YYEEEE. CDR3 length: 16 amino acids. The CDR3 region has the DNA TGTGCCAGCAGCTTCCCCCGGGACAGGGACCCCTACGAGCAGTACTTC. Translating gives CASSFPRDRDPYEQYF.

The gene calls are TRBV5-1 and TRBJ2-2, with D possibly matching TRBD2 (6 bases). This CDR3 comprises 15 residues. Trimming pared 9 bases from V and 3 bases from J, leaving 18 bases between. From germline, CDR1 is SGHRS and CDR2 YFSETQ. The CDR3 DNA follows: TGCGCCACCGACACCGGGACGGGGGACACCGGGGAGCTGTTTTTT. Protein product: CATDTGTGDTGELFF.

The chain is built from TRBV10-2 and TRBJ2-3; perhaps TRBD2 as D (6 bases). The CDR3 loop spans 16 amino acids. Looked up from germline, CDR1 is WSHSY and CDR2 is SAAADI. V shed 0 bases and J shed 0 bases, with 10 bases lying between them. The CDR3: CASSESGGSSTDTQYF. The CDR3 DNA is TGCGCCAGCAGTGAGTCTGGGGGGTCTAGCACAGATACGCAGTATTTT.

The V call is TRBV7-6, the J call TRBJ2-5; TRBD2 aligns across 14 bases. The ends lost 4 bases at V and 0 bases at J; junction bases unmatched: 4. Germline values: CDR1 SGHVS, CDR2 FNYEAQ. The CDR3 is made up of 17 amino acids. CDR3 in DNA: TGTGCCAGCAGCTCGGGACTAGCGGGGGCGTACCAAGAGACCCAGTACTTC. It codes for CASSSGLAGAYQETQYF.

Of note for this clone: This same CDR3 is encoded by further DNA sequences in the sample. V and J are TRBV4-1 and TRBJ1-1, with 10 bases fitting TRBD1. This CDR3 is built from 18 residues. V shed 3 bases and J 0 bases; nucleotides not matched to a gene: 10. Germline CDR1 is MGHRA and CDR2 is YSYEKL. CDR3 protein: CASSQERDRGALNTEAFF. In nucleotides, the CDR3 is TGCGCCAGCAGCCAGGAGAGGGACAGGGGCGCCCTGAACACTGAAGCTTTCTTT.